This TCR beta chain came from a study of cytomegalovirus exposure and HLA in healthy donors. CDR3 length equals 16 residues. Trimming cost V 2 bases and J 1 base, with 14 bases left between them. The germline V gene encodes CDR1 MGHRA and CDR2 YSYEKL. The study ran its PCR with 60 Vbeta and 13 Jbeta primers. Produced via immunoSEQ multiplex PCR; TCRdb's table is partial and in-frame only. The sample has fewer than 150,000 clones; about 78% are singletons. This receptor was taken from a woman aged 40 to 49 in good health and CMV-seropositive. The chain links TRBV4-1 to TRBJ1-2, with no clear D. Sequenced material: PBMCs. This chain's CDR3 is CASSQLPASLNYGYTF. In DNA form, the CDR3 reads TGCGCCAGCAGCCAACTGCCCGCAAGCCTTAACTATGGCTACACCTTC.